This TCR beta chain was sequenced during a study of shared clonotypes between healthy human individuals. As for the study in general: CD4 naive and CD4 memory each took three plates per donor, while CD8 naive took two and CD8 memory one.

Partitioning of CD4+ cells yielded a CD45RA+ naive subset and a CD45RA-negative memory subset. Study results and caveats: Across subsets, estimated richness was generally greater for naive than for memory populations.

The assay was immunoSEQ multiplex PCR, and TCRdb's table has in-frame clones only and misses some. The sample contains 2.3 million or so clones, approximately 93% of which appear only once. Germline V gene sequence: CDR1 SQVTM, CDR2 ANQGSEA. The CDR3 is 11 amino acids. V lost 4 bases, J lost 8 bases, and 9 bases lay in between. A note on this clone: Its antigen is not identified.

Sequenced sample: naive CD4+ T cells from PBMCs. As to subset: CD45RA+ positively selected. The sequence derives from a young man in good health. Some clones in this sample may be carry-over from other donors' samples. V usage is TRBV29-1 and J usage is TRBJ2-4; a possible D gene is TRBD2 (6 bases). CDR3 amino acids: CSVAQRDIQYF. The DNA of the CDR3 is TGCAGCGTTGCTCAGCGGGACATTCAGTACTTC.